This paragraph reports one T cell receptor beta chain. At one end, the junction sequence differs from germline, possibly due to a read error. Data came from immunoSEQ multiplex PCR; TCRdb stores just in-frame clones and leaves some out. The sample records under 150,000 clones, over 75% being singletons. This CDR3 region has 10 residues. Germline loops: CDR1 GTSNPN, CDR2 SVGIG (reference sequence). The data originate from a study of blood T cell repertoires in COVID-19. Study context: In each case, the material was cDNA or gDNA derived from T cells, B-cell-depleted T cells, or PBMCs.

The chain couples TRBV30 to TRBJ1-6; TRBD1 might be the D (6 bases). Sequenced: PBMCs or T cells enriched from blood (not recorded which). The receptor comes from a man in his forties or fifties in a cohort exposed to, infected with or recovered from COVID-19 (not recorded which). The CDR3 reads CGRGPPPLHF. CDR3 coding DNA: TGCGGCAGGGGCCCTCCACCCCTCCACTTT.